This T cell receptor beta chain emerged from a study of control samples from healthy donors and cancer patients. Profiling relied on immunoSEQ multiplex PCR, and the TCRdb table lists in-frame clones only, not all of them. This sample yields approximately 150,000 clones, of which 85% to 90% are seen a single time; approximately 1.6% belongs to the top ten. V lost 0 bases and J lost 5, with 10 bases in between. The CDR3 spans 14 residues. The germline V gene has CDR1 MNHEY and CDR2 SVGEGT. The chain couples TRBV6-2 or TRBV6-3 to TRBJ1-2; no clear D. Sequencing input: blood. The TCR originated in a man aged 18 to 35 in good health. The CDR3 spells CASSYSTQRYGYTF. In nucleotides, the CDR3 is TGTGCCAGCAGTTACTCGACCCAGAGGTATGGCTACACCTTC.